A single sample gave rise to the 25 T cell receptor beta chains below, sequenced in a study of T cells in women clearing cervical HPV infection. Using immunoSEQ multiplex PCR, the repertoire was profiled, and TCRdb retains in-frame clones only, with some absent. The sample's table shows under 50,000 clones. The material sequenced was blood buffy coat. These receptors all stem from a woman between 18 and 70 years old with a cervical HPV16 infection that either progressed to CIN3+ or cleared (not recorded which).

In the case of this clone: The read finishes 3 residues shy of the CDR3 end, and the germline J gene is used to complete it. This rearrangement joins TRBV7-2 to TRBJ2-3; perhaps TRBD1 as D (6 bases). Germline V lookup: CDR1 SGHTA, CDR2 FQGNSA. The ends were cut back, 11 bases at V and 6 bases at J, with 24 bases in the middle. CDR3 size: 15 residues. This chain's CDR3 is CASTKGDRAPDTQYF. Incomplete CDR3 DNA: TGTGCCTCCACCAAGGGGGACCGGGCCCCGGATACG.

Comments on this clone: The read ends 3 residues early relative to the CDR3; the germline J gene fills the gap. The V gene is TRBV11-2, the J gene TRBJ2-4; 8 bases are a match to TRBD1. The CDR3 covers 12 residues. Germline V gives CDR1 SGHAT, CDR2 FQNNGV. The CDR3 loop is CASSLDQGAQYF. The part of the CDR3 DNA that was read is TGTGCCAGCAGCTTAGATCAGGGGGCT. The complete variable domain, with remaining parts taken from reference TRBV11-2 and TRBJ2-4, reads EAGVAQSPRYKIIEKRQSVAFWCNPISGHATLYWYQQILGQGPKLLIQFQNNGVVDDSQLPKDRFSAERLKGVDSTLKIQPAKLEDSAVYLCASSLDQGAQYFGAGTRLSVL.

Measured by frequency, this clone is medium-sized. Coverage ceases 3 residues before the CDR3 finishes, and the germline J gene fills in the end. The V and J genes are TRBV11-2 and TRBJ2-7, with 11 bases that match TRBD2. Germline V CDR1 and CDR2: SGHAT, FQNNGV. The J segment lost 6 bases and the V segment lost 2 bases, leaving 3 bases of the junction unmatched. The CDR3 extends over 14 amino acids. This CDR3 reads CASSLLAGGPEQYF. The CDR3 DNA, read in part, is TGTGCCAGCAGCTTACTAGCGGGAGGTCCCGAG.

In the case of this clone: The sequence runs out 3 residues before the end of the CDR3; the remainder is reconstructed from the germline J gene. This sequence joins TRBV2 and TRBJ1-2; D not certain. Germline CDR1 and CDR2: SNHLY and FYNNEI. The CDR3 is 15 residues long. The CDR3 loop is CASSRGQEAYNDYTF. The CDR3 bases that were read are TGTGCCAGCTCTCGTGGGCAGGAGGCTTACAATGAC. Based on the CDR3 plus reference TRBV2 and TRBJ1-2, the full variable domain is EPEVTQTPSHQVTQMGQEVILRCVPISNHLYFYWYRQILGQKVEFLVSFYNNEISEKSEIFDDQFSVERPDGSNFTLKIRSTKLEDSAMYFCASSRGQEAYNDYTFGSGTRLTVV.

Remarks on this clone: Its ends do not fully match the called genes, so a read error is possible. The DNA ends 3 residues before the CDR3 does, and the rest of the CDR3 is filled in from the germline J gene. The rearrangement joins TRBV7-3 to TRBJ2-1; the match to TRBD2 covers 7 bases. The CDR3 spans 14 residues. In germline, CDR1 is SGHTA, CDR2 FQGTGA. The sequenced CDR3 bases are TGTGCCAGCAGCCTAACGGGGGGAGTAGGTGAG. This encodes CASSLTGGVGE. The CDR3 as a whole reads CASSLTGGVGEQFF.

To note about this clone: The read ends 3 residues before the CDR3 terminus; that terminus is restored from the germline J gene. The genes are TRBV30 and TRBJ1-2; maybe TRBD1 (5 bases). The CDR3 has 12 amino acids. Germline CDR1 GTSNPN, CDR2 SVGIG (reference sequence). CDR3 loop: CAWSEDIYDYTF. CDR3 bases read: TGTGCCTGGAGTGAGGACATCTACGAC.

As to this clone: The CDR3 end lies 3 residues beyond the end of the read and is filled in from the germline J gene. This chain joins TRBV11-3 and TRBJ2-7, with a possible D match to TRBD2 (6 bases). The V gene lost 5 bases and the J gene lost 6 bases, with 14 bases spanning the gap. The CDR3 extends over 13 amino acids. The V gene's germline CDR1 is SGHNT and CDR2 YENEEA. The CDR3 bases that were read are TGTGCCAGCAGCCACCCCTCCGGGGGCGAG. This codes for CASSHPSGGE. The entire CDR3 is CASSHPSGGEQYF.

In regard to this clone: The CDR3 goes on 3 residues after the read ends, and that part is filled in from the germline J gene. The V gene is TRBV7-9, the J gene TRBJ1-2; D call uncertain. The CDR3 has 13 amino acids. Germline V gene sequence: CDR1 SEHNR, CDR2 FQNEAQ (reference sequence). The CDR3 spells CASSLSGSYDYTF. CDR3 DNA (partial): TGTGCCAGCAGCTTAAGCGGTTCCTACGAC.

In the case of this clone: The CDR3 end falls 3 residues outside the read, so it is completed with the germline J gene. V and J are TRBV9 and TRBJ2-1; 10 bases map to TRBD2. Germline assignment: CDR1 SGDLS and CDR2 YYNGEE. The CDR3 runs 16 residues. Trimming took 3 bases from V and 8 from J; bases not matched to a gene: 11. CDR3 DNA (partial): TGTGCCAGCAGCGATGAAGCGGGAGGGCCTGACGATGAG. Translating gives CASSDEAGGPDDE. From start to end, the CDR3 is CASSDEAGGPDDEQFF.

Concerning this clone itself: The CDR3 goes on 3 residues after the read ends, and that part is filled in from the germline J gene. The V and J genes are TRBV19 and TRBJ1-5, with D possibly being TRBD1 (6 bases). From germline, CDR1 is LNHDA and CDR2 SQIVND (reference sequence). The V end was cut by 6 bases, the J end by 2 bases, with 14 bases between. CDR3 size: 15 residues. The sequenced CDR3 bases are TGTGCCAGTAGCCCTACAGGGTTCGGCAATCAGCCC. Its protein product is CASSPTGFGNQP. The entire CDR3 reads CASSPTGFGNQPQHF.

About this clone: The missing CDR3 end, 3 residues past where the read stops, is filled in from the germline J gene. The chain couples TRBV30 to TRBJ1-1, with a tentative D call TRBD1 (6 bases). V gave up 7 bases and J gave up 1 base, with 13 bases separating them. Germline lookup yields CDR1 GTSNPN and CDR2 SVGIG (reference sequence). This CDR3 is 13 amino acids long. CDR3 loop: CAYRVVSNTEAFF. CDR3 bases read: TGTGCCTACAGGGTCGTATCGAACACTGAA.

As to this clone: The DNA ends 3 residues before the CDR3 does, and the rest of the CDR3 is filled in from the germline J gene. The chain is built from TRBV6-1 and TRBJ2-3; D unresolved. Germline lookup yields CDR1 MNHNS and CDR2 SASEGT. The ends were cut back, 0 bases at V and 0 bases at J, with 4 bases in the middle. There are 14 residues in the CDR3. CDR3 sequence: CASSEATSTDTQYF. The part of the CDR3 DNA that was read is TGTGCCAGCAGTGAAGCCACTAGCACAGATACG.

Concerning this clone: The read is 3 residues too short to cover the CDR3 end, so that end is filled in from the germline J gene. The chain carries TRBV2 and TRBJ1-5, with a possible D match to TRBD1 (5 bases). V gave up 4 bases and J gave up 4 bases, with 8 bases separating them. The V gene's germline CDR1 is SNHLY and CDR2 FYNNEI. The CDR3 is made up of 13 amino acids. Incomplete CDR3 DNA: TGTGCCAGCAGTGTGGAGGGGAATCAGCCC. This sequence encodes CASSVEGNQP. The entire CDR3 protein is CASSVEGNQPQHF.

Regarding this clone: The read halts 3 residues ahead of the CDR3 end, with the missing end drawn from the germline J gene. The chain links TRBV5-6 to TRBJ2-3; D possibly matches TRBD1 or TRBD2 (5 bases each). There are 15 residues in the CDR3. Germline loops: CDR1 SGHDT, CDR2 YYEEEE. The sequenced CDR3 bases are TGTGCCAGCAGCCAGGAAGGGGAGACGATAGAGACG. It yields the protein CASSQEGETIET. The complete CDR3 reads CASSQEGETIETQYF. Full variable domain (missing parts from reference TRBV5-6 and TRBJ2-3): DAGVTQSPTHLIKTRGQQVTLRCSPKSGHDTVSWYQQALGQGPQFIFQYYEEEERQRGNFPDRFSGHQFPNYSSELNVNALLLGDSALYLCASSQEGETIETQYFGPGTRLTVL.

Comment on this clone: The read comes to an end 3 residues before the CDR3 does, leaving the germline J gene to fill in the end. The same CDR3 is also encoded by other DNA sequences in this sample. The chain employs TRBV7-2 and TRBJ1-5, with TRBD1 identical over 7 bases. Germline loops: CDR1 SGHTA, CDR2 FQGNSA. The CDR3 sequence is 14 residues long. The J segment lost 3 bases and the V segment lost 5 bases, leaving 4 bases of the junction unmatched. The CDR3 loop reads CASSPGQLNQPQHF. The CDR3 bases that were read are TGTGCCAGCAGCCCGGGACAGCTCAATCAGCCC.

A note on this clone: The missing CDR3 end, 3 residues past where the read stops, is filled in from the germline J gene. The chain couples TRBV5-5 to TRBJ1-5; D is ambiguous. Germline lookup yields CDR1 SGHKS and CDR2 YYEKEE (reference sequence). CDR3 length equals 13 residues. Trimming left V 2 bases short and J 3 bases short, with 6 bases between. The sequenced part of the CDR3 DNA is TGTGCCAGCAGCTTAACAGCCAATCAGCCC. Protein product: CASSLTANQP. Given in full, the CDR3 is CASSLTANQPQHF. The complete variable domain, with remaining parts taken from reference TRBV5-5 and TRBJ1-5, reads DAGVTQSPTHLIKTRGQQVTLRCSPISGHKSVSWYQQVLGQGPQFIFQYYEKEERGRGNFPDRFSARQFPNYSSELNVNALLLGDSALYLCASSLTANQPQHFGDGTRLSIL.

As to this clone: The observed sequence ends 3 residues before the CDR3 terminus, with the missing tail filled in from the germline J gene. The rearrangement links TRBV19 to TRBJ2-7; TRBD2 aligns across 8 bases. The CDR3 loop spans 15 amino acids. Germline CDR1 and CDR2: LNHDA and SQIVND (reference sequence). J lost 0 bases, V lost 3 bases, and 4 bases had no gene match. CDR3 DNA (partial): TGTGCCAGTAGTATCGCCGGGACTAGCTCCTACGAG. Translated: CASSIAGTSSYE. The entire CDR3 reads CASSIAGTSSYEQYF.

Remarks on this clone: The read comes to an end 3 residues before the CDR3 does, leaving the germline J gene to fill in the end. The chain combines TRBV19 with TRBJ2-2; 9 bases are shared with TRBD1. The CDR3 length is 17 residues. Per the germline V gene, CDR1 is LNHDA and CDR2 is SQIVND (reference sequence). The sequenced CDR3 bases are TGTGCCAGTACAACCGGGACAGGGAGCTCTGGGGCCAACGTG. Translation gives CASTTGTGSSGANV. In full, the CDR3 is CASTTGTGSSGANVLFF. Full variable domain (remainder filled in from reference TRBV19 and TRBJ2-2): DGGITQSPKYLFRKEGQNVTLSCEQNLNHDAMYWYRQDPGQGLRLIYYSQIVNDFQKGDIAEGYSVSREKKESFPLTVTSAQKNPTAFYLCASTTGTGSSGANVLFFGEGSRLTVL.

A note on this clone: The sequenced fragment ends 3 residues before the CDR3 boundary, so the rest is inferred from the germline J gene. The chain is built from TRBV19 and TRBJ1-1, with TRBD1 matching 9 bases. The germline V gene encodes CDR1 LNHDA and CDR2 SQIVND (reference sequence). The CDR3 extends over 13 amino acids. CDR3 sequence: CASSNIQGAEAFF. The part of the CDR3 DNA that was read is TGTGCCAGTAGTAACATACAGGGGGCCGAA.

In the case of this clone: The read ends 3 residues before the CDR3 terminus; that terminus is restored from the germline J gene. J is TRBJ2-7 and V is TRBV19; TRBD2 matches 7 bases. Germline values: CDR1 LNHDA, CDR2 SQIVND (reference sequence). The V gene end was trimmed by 5 bases and the J gene end by 1 base; junction bases not matched to a gene: 8. The CDR3 length is 15 residues. The part of the CDR3 DNA that was read is TGTGCCAGTAGTTTCGGTAGCGGGCCATCCTACGAG. This gives the protein CASSFGSGPSYE. Given in full, the CDR3 is CASSFGSGPSYEQYF.

Worth noting for this clone: The read terminates 3 residues before the CDR3 end, so the remaining end is supplied by the germline J gene. This chain uses TRBV10-3 with TRBJ2-7, with D maybe TRBD1 (5 bases). V lost 6 bases and J 3 bases, leaving 12 bases between the germline ends. Germline V gene data show CDR1 as ENHRY and CDR2 as SYGVKD. This CDR3 is built from 13 residues. The CDR3 sequence is CAIRLDTNYEQYF. The CDR3 DNA, read in part, is TGTGCCATCAGATTGGACACAAACTACGAG.

With respect to this clone: The read ends 3 residues shy of where the CDR3 ends; the end is completed using the germline J gene. V is TRBV19 and J is TRBJ1-2; D remains ambiguous. Per the germline V gene, CDR1 is LNHDA and CDR2 is SQIVND (reference sequence). This CDR3 contains 13 residues. The part of the CDR3 DNA that was read is TGTGCCAGTACGGCCGGGGTCGGGTACGAC. It encodes CASTAGVGYD. The whole CDR3 protein reads CASTAGVGYDYTF.

As concerns this clone: The CDR3 end falls 3 residues outside the read, so it is completed with the germline J gene. This chain links TRBV4-2 with TRBJ2-7; 13 bases fit TRBD2. V was clipped by 3 bases and J by 4 bases; unmatched bases: 15. The V gene's germline CDR1 is LGHNA and CDR2 YNFKEQ. CDR3 length equals 19 residues. This chain's CDR3 is CASSQAGTSGTGVQYEQYF. CDR3 DNA (partial): TGTGCCAGCAGCCAGGCAGGGACTAGCGGGACAGGGGTCCAGTACGAG.

With regard to this clone: The CDR3 end is not reached by the read, which stops 3 residues before it; the germline J gene fills it in. The rearrangement uses TRBV27 and TRBJ2-7, with 10 nucleotides matching TRBD2. Per germline, CDR1 MNHEY and CDR2 SMNVEV (reference sequence). The CDR3 contains 18 residues. V lost 6 bases and J lost 2; bases outside the gene matches: 16. CDR3 region: CASSPMIQREGIAYEQYF. Partial CDR3 DNA: TGTGCCAGCAGCCCTATGATACAGCGGGAGGGAATTGCCTACGAG.

The CDR3 loop is CASSTSGRRYNEQFF. The CDR3 bases that were read are TGTGCCAGCAGCACTAGCGGGAGAAGGTACAATGAG. The chain has TRBV2 and TRBJ2-1; TRBD2 matches at 11 bases. The read ends 3 residues early relative to the CDR3; the germline J gene fills the gap. CDR3 size: 15 residues. The ends lost 6 bases at V and 4 bases at J; junction bases unmatched: 5. From germline, CDR1 is SNHLY and CDR2 FYNNEI.